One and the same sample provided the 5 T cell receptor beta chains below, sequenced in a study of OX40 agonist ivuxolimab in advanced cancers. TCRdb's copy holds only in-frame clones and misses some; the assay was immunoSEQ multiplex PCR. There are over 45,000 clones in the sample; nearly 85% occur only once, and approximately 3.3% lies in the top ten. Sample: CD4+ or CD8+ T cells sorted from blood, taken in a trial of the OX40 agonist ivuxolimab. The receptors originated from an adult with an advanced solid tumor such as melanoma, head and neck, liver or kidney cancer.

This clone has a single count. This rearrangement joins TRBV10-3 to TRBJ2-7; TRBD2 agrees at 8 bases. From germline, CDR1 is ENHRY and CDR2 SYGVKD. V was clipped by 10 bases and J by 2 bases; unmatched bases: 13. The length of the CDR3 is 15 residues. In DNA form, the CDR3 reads TGTGCCACCTCGGGGGGGGACCGTGGAACCTACGAGCAGTACTTC. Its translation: CATSGGDRGTYEQYF.

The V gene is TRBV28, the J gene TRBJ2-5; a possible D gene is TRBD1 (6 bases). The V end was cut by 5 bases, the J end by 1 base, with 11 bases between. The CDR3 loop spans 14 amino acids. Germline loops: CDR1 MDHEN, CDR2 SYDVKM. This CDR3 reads CASSGQPVQETQYF. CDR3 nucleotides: TGTGCCAGCAGTGGACAGCCCGTCCAAGAGACCCAGTACTTC.

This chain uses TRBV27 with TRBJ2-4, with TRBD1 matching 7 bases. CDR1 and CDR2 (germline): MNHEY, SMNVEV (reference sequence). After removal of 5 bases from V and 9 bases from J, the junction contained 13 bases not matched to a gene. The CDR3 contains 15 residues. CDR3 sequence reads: CASSKRDSVLGIQYF. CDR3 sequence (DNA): TGTGCCAGCAGTAAACGGGACAGCGTATTGGGCATTCAGTACTTC.

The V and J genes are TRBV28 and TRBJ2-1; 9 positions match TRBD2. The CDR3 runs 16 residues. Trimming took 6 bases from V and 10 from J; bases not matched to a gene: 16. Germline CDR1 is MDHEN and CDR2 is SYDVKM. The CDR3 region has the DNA TGTGCCAGCAGCCTTCCCGTGGCGGGAGGGCCAGGGGAGCAGTTCTTC. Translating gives CASSLPVAGGPGEQFF.

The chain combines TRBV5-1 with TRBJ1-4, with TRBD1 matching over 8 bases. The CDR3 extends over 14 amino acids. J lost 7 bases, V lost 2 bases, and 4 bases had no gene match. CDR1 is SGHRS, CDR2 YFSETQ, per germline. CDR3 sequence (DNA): TGCGCCAGCAGCTTTTACAGGGGGGGTGAAAAACTGTTTTTT. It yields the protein CASSFYRGGEKLFF.